The clone carrying this TCR beta chain was counted ten times or more. The target antigen is unknown. This sample stems from a study of T cell repertoires in cytomegalovirus infection. Study at large: Recently identified HLA-C-restricted CMV epitopes were among the peptides used.

TCRdb used MiXCR to reprocess the reads, holding one entry per CDR3 protein. In the table there are over 250,000 distinct CDR3 sequences, about 20% of which are singletons. CDR1 is SGHAT and CDR2 is FQNNGV in the germline V gene. Trimming took 1 base from V and 0 from J, leaving 15 bases between them. The CDR3 runs 17 residues. The clonotype comes from a human donor in good health (CMV status not recorded). Some clones in this sample may be carry-over from other donors' samples. The J gene is TRBJ1-1, the V gene TRBV11-2, with D maybe TRBD1 (5 bases). Sequencing was performed on cultured PBMCs, taken from culture after CMV antigen stimulation. CDR3 in amino acids: CASSLVFGKGMNTEAFF. The CDR3 nucleotides are TGTGCCAGCAGCTTAGTATTTGGGAAGGGGATGAACACTGAAGCTTTCTTT.